The 26 T cell receptor beta chains below all came from one sample that was sequenced in a study of T cells in Graves' hyperthyroidism and ophthalmopathy. The source material, RNA transcripts, was used to amplify TCR beta CDR3 regions. With the HTBI primer set, the TCR CDR3 went through a first round of RT-PCR. TCRdb re-called the multiplex PCR reads with MiXCR, one entry per CDR3 protein. The sample has approximately 620,000 distinct CDR3 sequences; 16% are singletons. What was sequenced was blood. These receptors were collected from a woman in her thirties or forties with Graves' ophthalmopathy.

The sample holds a few counts of this clonotype. The rearrangement joins TRBV7-2 to TRBJ1-5, with D hard to call. The V gene lost 1 base and the J gene lost 9 bases, with 16 bases spanning the gap. The CDR3 runs to 15 residues. The V gene's germline CDR1 is SGHTA and CDR2 FQGNSA. As DNA, the CDR3 is TGTGCCAGCAGCTTAGGTCCAGGTTTTGTTCGGCCCCAGCATTTT. This translates into CASSLGPGFVRPQHF.

J is TRBJ2-1 and V is TRBV13; TRBD1 aligns across 10 bases. V trimming: 6 bases; J trimming: 5 bases; junction bases outside the gene matches: 1. The germline CDR1 and CDR2 sequences are PRHDT and FYEKMQ (reference sequence). CDR3 length: 13 residues. As DNA, the CDR3 is TGTGCCAGCAGGGGACAGGGGAACAATGAGCAGTTCTTC. It yields the protein CASRGQGNNEQFF.

The sample holds many counts of this clonotype. The J gene is TRBJ2-3, the V gene TRBV11-2; D gene uncertain. The germline V gene has CDR1 SGHAT and CDR2 FQNNGV. This CDR3 contains 14 residues. With 4 bases removed from V and 6 bases from J, the gap between germline ends came to 14 bases. The CDR3 protein is CASSWAIRKDTQYF. CDR3 DNA: TGTGCCAGCAGCTGGGCTATCAGGAAGGATACGCAGTATTTT.

The rearrangement links TRBV6-2 or TRBV6-3 to TRBJ2-2; TRBD1 matches 9 bases. The CDR3 spans 15 residues. Germline loops: CDR1 MNHEY, CDR2 SVGEGT. V trimming: 4 bases; J trimming: 8 bases; junction bases outside the gene matches: 8. The CDR3 reads CASSLGQGQTGELFF. The CDR3 region has the DNA TGTGCCAGCAGTTTGGGACAGGGACAAACGGGGGAGCTGTTTTTT.

This sequence joins TRBV6-1 and TRBJ1-4; unclear D gene. The CDR3 covers 14 residues. Germline assignment: CDR1 MNHNS and CDR2 SASEGT. Trimming took off 2 bases at V and 4 bases at J, with 8 bases between the two ends. CDR3 protein: CASSEHRHNEKLFF. The CDR3 DNA is TGTGCCAGCAGTGAACACCGCCATAATGAAAAACTGTTTTTT.

The chain carries TRBV6-1 and TRBJ2-3; D is undetermined. Deletions cut 6 bases from V and 2 bases from J, with 21 bases between. Germline CDR1 and CDR2: MNHNS and SASEGT. The CDR3 is made up of 17 amino acids. As DNA, the CDR3 is TGTGCCAGCAGCAAAGTTCTAATCGGTAGCCACACAGATACGCAGTATTTT. Translation: CASSKVLIGSHTDTQYF.

The chain couples TRBV10-3 to TRBJ1-6, with D possibly matching TRBD1 (5 bases). Between the trimmed V and J ends, which lost 7 bases and 8 bases, there was a span of 21 bases. CDR1 is ENHRY and CDR2 is SYGVKD in the germline V gene. The CDR3 extends over 16 amino acids. CDR3 sequence reads: CAINQRDSIKDSPLHF. The CDR3 nucleotides read TGTGCCATCAATCAACGGGACTCCATAAAGGATTCACCCCTCCACTTT.

This clonotype appeared a few times. The CDR3 bases are TGTGCCTTGGACAGGGGGCCTGGCGATACGCAGTATTTT. It translates to CALDRGPGDTQYF. J is TRBJ2-3 and V is TRBV30, with 11 bases fitting TRBD1. Germline CDR1 is GTSNPN and CDR2 is SVGIG (reference sequence). The CDR3 is made up of 13 amino acids. J gave up 6 bases and V 7 bases, and 6 bases lay outside the gene matches.

This clonotype turned up a few times. J is TRBJ1-2 and V is TRBV4-1, with 8 bases identical to TRBD1. With V trimmed by 1 base and J by 10 bases, 2 bases remained unmatched. In germline, CDR1 is MGHRA, CDR2 YSYEKL. This CDR3 contains 12 residues. For the CDR3, the DNA is TGCGCCAGCAGCCAAGGGACAGGGTCCTACACCTTC. It codes for CASSQGTGSYTF.

Concerning this clonotype itself: This may be a read error: a much more frequent sequence differs by one nucleotide. The rearrangement uses TRBV18 and TRBJ2-4; a weak D match, TRBD1 (7 bases). Germline V CDR1 and CDR2: KGHSH, LQKENI. This CDR3 spans 15 amino acids. CDR3 sequence (DNA): TGTCCCAGCTCAGCTAAAGACAGGGACTGGGACATTCAGTACTTC. Translation: CPSSAKDRDWDIQYF.

The CDR3 bases are TGTGCCAGCAGATCGGCGTGGTCACAAGAGACCCAGTACTTC. Its protein product is CASRSAWSQETQYF. The chain combines TRBV2 with TRBJ2-5, with D uncertain. CDR1 is SNHLY and CDR2 is FYNNEI in the germline V gene. Trimming left V 6 bases short and J 2 bases short, with 13 bases between. The CDR3 has 14 residues.

This clonotype has ten or more counts. The chain recombines TRBV13 with TRBJ2-5, with 7 bases fitting TRBD1. The CDR3 spans 13 residues. V shed 6 bases, J shed 3 bases, and the junction held 4 bases outside the gene matches. CDR1 and CDR2 (germline): PRHDT, FYEKMQ (reference sequence). The CDR3 is CASRLTGEETQYF. The CDR3 DNA sequence: TGTGCCAGCAGATTAACAGGGGAAGAGACCCAGTACTTC.

This clonotype appeared a few times. The chain carries TRBV9 and TRBJ2-1; the match to TRBD2 covers 16 bases. Trimming took 3 bases from V and 0 from J; bases not matched to a gene: 3. Germline V CDR1 and CDR2: SGDLS, YYNGEE. The CDR3 sequence is 18 residues long. CDR3 nucleotides: TGTGCCAGCAGCGCGGGACTAGCGGGAGGGCCCTCCTACAATGAGCAGTTCTTC. It yields the protein CASSAGLAGGPSYNEQFF.

This clonotype was found many times. The rearrangement joins TRBV3-1 to TRBJ1-2; TRBD1 matches at 11 bases. The CDR3 runs 14 residues. Germline-derived CDR1 and CDR2 are LGHDT and YNNKEL (reference sequence). J gave up 8 bases and V 3 bases, and 5 bases lay outside the gene matches. The CDR3, as DNA: TGTGCCAGCAGCCAGGCCGGGACAGGGGGAGGCTACACCTTC. Translation gives CASSQAGTGGGYTF.

This clonotype showed up many times. V and J are TRBV28 and TRBJ1-1, with D perhaps matching TRBD1 (5 bases). CDR3 length: 15 residues. The V end was cut by 3 bases, the J end by 2 bases, with 13 bases between. CDR1 and CDR2 (germline): MDHEN, SYDVKM. CDR3 in amino acids: CASSFRGRGNTEAFF. The CDR3 nucleotides are TGTGCCAGCAGTTTTCGGGGAAGGGGTAACACTGAAGCTTTCTTT.

The J gene is TRBJ2-2, the V gene TRBV20-1; D possibly corresponds to TRBD1 (6 bases). This CDR3 is built from 12 residues. Trimming removed 3 bases at V and 5 bases at J, with 7 bases between. CDR1 is DFQATT and CDR2 is SNEGSKA in the germline V gene (reference sequence). CDR3 DNA: TGCAGTGCTAGCAGGGGTACCGGGGAGCTGTTTTTT. Protein product: CSASRGTGELFF.

The rearrangement links TRBV29-1 to TRBJ2-3; tentative D call: TRBD1 (6 bases). Looked up from germline, CDR1 is SQVTM and CDR2 is ANQGSEA. V lost 4 bases, J lost 6 bases, and 17 bases lay in between. This CDR3 contains 14 residues. In nucleotides, the CDR3 is TGCAGCGTTGTGGTGTCAGGGGTCGGGGATACGCAGTATTTT. This gives the protein CSVVVSGVGDTQYF.

This clonotype showed up many times. V and J are TRBV13 and TRBJ2-3; D perhaps matches TRBD1 (6 bases). V shed 3 bases and J shed 6 bases, with 16 bases lying between them. There are 15 residues in the CDR3. Germline V gene lookup returns CDR1 PRHDT and CDR2 FYEKMQ (reference sequence). The CDR3 loop is CASSLGAHRADTQYF. The DNA of the CDR3 is TGTGCCAGCAGCTTGGGGGCACACCGCGCCGATACGCAGTATTTT.

This clonotype was recorded at least ten times. This chain joins TRBV2 and TRBJ1-1; TRBD1 matches 9 bases. V lost 2 bases to trimming and J lost 7 bases; unmatched junction nucleotides: 8. Germline lookup yields CDR1 SNHLY and CDR2 FYNNEI. This CDR3 region has 15 residues. The CDR3 DNA sequence: TGTGCCAGCAGTGAATATAACAGGGGGCGAGTTGAAGCTTTCTTT. Amino acids: CASSEYNRGRVEAFF. Full variable domain (missing parts from reference TRBV2 and TRBJ1-1): EPEVTQTPSHQVTQMGQEVILRCVPISNHLYFYWYRQILGQKVEFLVSFYNNEISEKSEIFDDQFSVERPDGSNFTLKIRSTKLEDSAMYFCASSEYNRGRVEAFFGQGTRLTVV.

The table lists this clonotype with many counts. This sequence joins TRBV11-2 and TRBJ2-1; the match to TRBD1 covers 10 bases. Germline V gene lookup returns CDR1 SGHAT and CDR2 FQNNGV. Germline trimming cut 6 bases from V and 7 bases from J; bases unmatched to any gene: 12. The CDR3 runs to 16 residues. For the CDR3, the DNA is TGTGCCAGCAGAGCCCCCGGGACAGGGGTTAAAAATGAGCAGTTCTTC. It encodes CASRAPGTGVKNEQFF.

In this sample, this clonotype turned up many times. The gene calls are TRBV7-3 and TRBJ2-2; D not resolved. CDR1 and CDR2 (germline): SGHTA, FQGTGA. Trimming removed 5 bases from V and 3 bases from J, with 10 bases in between. The CDR3 covers 14 residues. The CDR3 DNA sequence: TGTGCCAGCAGCAACCCCTCGGACACCGGGGAGCTGTTTTTT. It is translated as CASSNPSDTGELFF.

The sample holds many counts of this clonotype. The rearrangement joins TRBV2 to TRBJ2-7; no clear D gene. The CDR3 loop spans 15 amino acids. Trimming shortened V by 1 base and J by 3 bases, and 13 bases separated the two germline ends. CDR1 SNHLY and CDR2 FYNNEI come from the germline V gene. CDR3 in DNA: TGTGCCAGCAGTGAAGGCTCGGCATCTTACTACGAGCAGTACTTC. Translating it yields CASSEGSASYYEQYF.

This rearrangement joins TRBV28 to TRBJ1-1, with 8 bases matching TRBD1. This CDR3 has 18 residues. The junction had 16 bases not matched to a gene; V was cut back by 7 bases and J by 0 bases. In germline, CDR1 is MDHEN, CDR2 SYDVKM. The CDR3 reads CASIEIRDRSFMNTEAFF. The CDR3, as DNA: TGTGCCAGCATCGAGATCCGGGACAGGTCATTTATGAACACTGAAGCTTTCTTT.

This clonotype was observed a few times. This sequence joins TRBV27 and TRBJ2-7, with TRBD2 matching over 14 bases. Per germline, CDR1 MNHEY and CDR2 SMNVEV (reference sequence). CDR3 length equals 14 residues. CDR3: CSPLRTSGRYEQYF. In nucleotides, the CDR3 is TGTTCCCCCTTGAGGACTAGCGGGAGGTACGAGCAGTACTTC.

V usage is TRBV29-1 and J usage is TRBJ1-5, with TRBD1 matching over 7 bases. The CDR3 sequence is 13 residues long. Germline CDR1 SQVTM, CDR2 ANQGSEA. The J segment lost 5 bases and the V segment lost 4 bases, leaving 5 bases of the junction unmatched. For the CDR3, the DNA is TGCAGCGTTGCCGGGACAGCCGATCAGCCCCAGCATTTT. Its protein is CSVAGTADQPQHF.

This clonotype was detected many times. The chain carries TRBV2 and TRBJ2-2, with 11 bases that match TRBD2. CDR1 and CDR2 from the germline V gene are SNHLY and FYNNEI. This CDR3 has 15 residues. Germline trimming cut 8 bases from V and 7 bases from J; bases unmatched to any gene: 9. The CDR3 here is CASGVAGGPIGELFF. As DNA, the CDR3 is TGTGCCAGCGGGGTAGCGGGGGGGCCTATCGGGGAGCTGTTTTTT.